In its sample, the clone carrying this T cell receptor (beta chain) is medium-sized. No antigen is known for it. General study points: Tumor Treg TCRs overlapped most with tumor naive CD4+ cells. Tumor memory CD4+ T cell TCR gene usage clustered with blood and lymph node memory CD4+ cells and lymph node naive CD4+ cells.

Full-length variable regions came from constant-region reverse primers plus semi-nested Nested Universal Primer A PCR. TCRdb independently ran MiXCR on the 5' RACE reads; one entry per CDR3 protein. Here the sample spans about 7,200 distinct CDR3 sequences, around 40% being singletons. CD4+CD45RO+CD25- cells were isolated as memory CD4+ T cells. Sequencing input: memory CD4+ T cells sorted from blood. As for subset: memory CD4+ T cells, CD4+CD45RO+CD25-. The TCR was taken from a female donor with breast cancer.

This chain's CDR3 is CSVRTSGSYEQYF. DNA of the CDR3: TGCAGCGTACGGACTAGCGGCTCCTACGAGCAGTACTTC. The V call is TRBV29-1, the J call TRBJ2-7; 10 bases are shared with TRBD2. This CDR3 spans 13 amino acids. The germline V gene encodes CDR1 SQVTM and CDR2 ANQGSEA. The J segment lost 0 bases and the V segment lost 6 bases, leaving 2 bases of the junction unmatched.